This TCR beta chain was captured by sequencing in a study of CD8+ T cells in alopecia areata. Study findings and constraints: Clarity of TCR sharing across patients fell short of that in mice, possibly HLA-related. Normal scalp had lower clonality than lesional scalp, with alopecia totalis/universalis lesions showing this most strongly.

The CDR3 spans 12 residues. V was pared by 2 bases and J by 9 bases, with 8 bases between. CDR1 is MNHEY and CDR2 is SMNVEV in the germline V gene (reference sequence). About this clone itself: Its antigen remains unidentified. The same CDR3 is also encoded by other DNA sequences in this sample.

RNA extraction was followed by reverse transcription into cDNA, which acted as the sequencing template. TCRdb's copy holds only in-frame clones and misses some; the assay was immunoSEQ multiplex PCR. In the table there are about 150,000 clones, 40% to 60% of which are singletons. The rearrangement links TRBV27 to TRBJ2-1, with TRBD2 as a possible D gene (5 bases). The TCR comes from a human donor with alopecia areata. The specimen comprised CD8+ T cells sorted from blood, sampled at week 0. As DNA, the CDR3 is TGTGCCAGCAGTTTAAGCGGTGTTGAGCAGTTCTTC. As protein: CASSLSGVEQFF.